This T cell receptor beta chain comes out of a study of CD8+ T cells in alopecia areata. Extracted RNA was reverse transcribed into cDNA, the sequencing template. The assay was immunoSEQ multiplex PCR, and TCRdb's table has in-frame clones only and misses some. The sample has some 120,000 clones, about 50% seen once; the top ten hold under 12%. Germline CDR1 SQVTM, CDR2 ANQGSEA. The V end lost 6 bases, the J end lost 3 bases, and 3 bases lay between the germline ends. The CDR3 covers 10 residues. About this clone itself: The sample has other DNA sequences that encode this CDR3 too.

V is TRBV29-1 and J is TRBJ2-1; D is unclear. The source of this sequence is a human donor with alopecia areata. The specimen was NKG2D-low CD8+ T cells sorted from blood. As DNA, the CDR3 is TGCAGCGTAGTCTACAATGAGCAGTTCTTC. It is translated as CSVVYNEQFF.